The 10 T cell receptor beta chains given below trace back to one sample, sequenced in a study of graft-versus-host responses after intestinal transplantation. Their antigens are not known. Using immunoSEQ multiplex PCR, the repertoire was profiled, and TCRdb retains in-frame clones only, with some absent. The table shows fewer than 90,000 clones, with around 93% occurring only once. The sequencing here drew on unstimulated CD4+ T cells sorted from spleen or lymph node cells, taken before transplant. These receptors originate from a human donor who was the organ donor for an intestinal transplant.

The rearrangement links TRBV12-2 to TRBJ1-1; the DNA was not used to check the table's D call, TRBD1. TRBV12-2 represents a pseudogene. This CDR3 spans 16 amino acids. CDR3 amino acids: CASRPRGQNMNTEAFF. The CDR3 coding sequence is TGTGCAAGTCGCCCCAGGGGACAGAACATGAACACTGAAGCTTTCTTT.

This sequence joins TRBV5-4 and TRBJ1-2; D possibly corresponds to TRBD1 (6 bases). The CDR3 consists of 14 residues. V was shortened by 0 bases and J by 2 bases, with 8 bases between the two germline ends. From germline, CDR1 is SGHNT and CDR2 YYREEE (reference sequence). The CDR3 DNA follows: TGTGCCAGCAGCTTGGAACAGGGCAACTATGGCTACACCTTC. The encoded protein is CASSLEQGNYGYTF.

The chain combines TRBV27 with TRBJ1-2; D is undetermined. Trimming removed 3 bases at V and 2 bases at J, with 7 bases between. CDR3 length: 13 amino acids. Germline lookup yields CDR1 MNHEY and CDR2 SMNVEV (reference sequence). The chain's CDR3 is CASSFRQNYGYTF. CDR3 coding DNA: TGTGCCAGCAGTTTTCGTCAGAACTATGGCTACACCTTC.

The chain combines TRBV7-2 with TRBJ2-7; 12 nucleotides align to TRBD2. Trimming at V came to 5 bases and at J to 3 bases, leaving 8 bases not matched to a gene. This CDR3 comprises 16 residues. Germline CDR1 is SGHTA and CDR2 is FQGNSA. As DNA, the CDR3 is TGTGCCAGCAGCCCGCCTGGACTAGCGGGGTTCTACGAGCAGTACTTC. As protein: CASSPPGLAGFYEQYF. The full variable domain, completed using reference TRBV7-2 and TRBJ2-7, is GAGVSQSPSNKVTEKGKDVELRCDPISGHTALYWYRQSLGQGLEFLIYFQGNSAPDKSGLPSDRFSAERTGGSVSTLTIQRTQQEDSAVYLCASSPPGLAGFYEQYFGPGTRLTVT.

The CDR3 region is CASSLLDLQFNYGYTF. The CDR3 DNA follows: TGTGCCAGCAGCTTATTGGACCTACAGTTTAACTATGGCTACACCTTC. The genes are TRBV7-2 and TRBJ1-2; D uncertain. Trimming stripped 2 bases from V and 1 base from J, with 14 bases between. The CDR3 has 16 amino acids. Germline CDR1 reads SGHTA; CDR2 reads FQGNSA.

CDR3 sequence: CASSFRGGQVTDTQYF. CDR3 DNA sequence: TGTGCCAGCAGCTTCAGAGGCGGACAGGTCACAGATACGCAGTATTTT. The chain carries TRBV11-3 and TRBJ2-3; 7 bases align to TRBD1. V trimming: 3 bases; J trimming: 2 bases; junction bases outside the gene matches: 8. CDR3 length: 16 amino acids. In germline, CDR1 is SGHNT, CDR2 YENEEA.

The chain employs TRBV2 and TRBJ1-2, with no clear D. This CDR3 region has 17 residues. V lost 5 bases to trimming and J lost 5 bases, with 24 bases between them. Germline V lookup: CDR1 SNHLY, CDR2 FYNNEI. This CDR3 is CASSSRTGDYSPYGYTF. The CDR3, as DNA: TGTGCCAGCAGTTCACGTACCGGCGACTATTCCCCGTATGGCTACACCTTC.

The V and J genes are TRBV20-1 and TRBJ1-2; 7 bases match TRBD1. Germline CDR1 and CDR2: DFQATT and SNEGSKA (reference sequence). Losses at the gene ends were 4 bases for V and 12 bases for J; bases not matched to a gene: 5. The CDR3 extends over 10 amino acids. For the CDR3, the DNA is TGCAGTGCTACACAGGGGTTCGACACCTTC. As protein: CSATQGFDTF.

The CDR3 nucleotides read TGTGCCAGCAGCCAGACCGCTAGCGGGGGCCCCTCAGATACGCAGTATTTT. This gives the protein CASSQTASGGPSDTQYF. V is TRBV7-9 and J is TRBJ2-3; 10 nucleotides align to TRBD2. The V gene end was trimmed by 5 bases and the J gene end by 4 bases; junction bases not matched to a gene: 12. Germline values: CDR1 SEHNR, CDR2 FQNEAQ (reference sequence). The CDR3 covers 17 residues.

The chain employs TRBV9 and TRBJ2-1; a weak D match, TRBD2 (7 bases). V was cut by 0 bases and J by 4 bases, with 11 bases left in between. The germline V gene has CDR1 SGDLS and CDR2 YYNGEE. The CDR3 spans 15 residues. In nucleotides, the CDR3 is TGTGCCAGCAGCGTAGGCGGGGGCGAGTACAATGAGCAGTTCTTC. This gives the protein CASSVGGGEYNEQFF.